This TCR beta chain was captured by sequencing in a study of graft-versus-host responses after intestinal transplantation. Study information: The recipients all started with anti-thymocyte globulin induction and then took tacrolimus and steroids for two to four years.

This table comes from immunoSEQ multiplex PCR, and its TCRdb copy is limited to in-frame clones, with some not included. Of fewer than 20,000 clones in the sample, approximately 79% were seen once. Researchers processed graft tissue to release intraepithelial and lamina propria lymphocytes. Notes on the study in general: GvH clones detected in recipient marrow included some appearing first in ileum or blood.

By share, this clone counts as medium-sized. Its antigen is still unknown. V shed 4 bases and J 4 bases; nucleotides not matched to a gene: 2. CDR1 SGHTA and CDR2 FQGNSA come from the germline V gene. The CDR3 length is 13 residues. The TCR was taken from a human patient who received an intestinal transplant, so some T cells may come from the graft donor. The gene calls are TRBV7-2 and TRBJ1-2, with 8 nucleotides matching TRBD1. This material consisted of ileum tissue, taken 450 to 490 days after intestinal transplant. The chain's CDR3 is CASSWTGSYGYTF. CDR3 DNA sequence: TGTGCCAGCAGCTGGACAGGGTCCTATGGCTACACCTTC.